A few counts support the clone carrying this T cell receptor beta chain. The PCR made use of 60 Vbeta and 13 Jbeta primers. Assay used: immunoSEQ multiplex PCR; TCRdb lists only in-frame clones, some missing. The repertoire holds roughly 48,000 clones, over 60% seen once, with approximately 3.5% in the top ten. The source of the sample is a study of cytomegalovirus exposure and HLA in healthy donors. CDR1 and CDR2 (germline): SGHTS, YDEGEE. V lost 1 base to trimming and J lost 0 bases, with 7 bases between them. The CDR3 is 14 amino acids. This receptor was identified in a woman aged 25-40 years in good health and CMV-seronegative. This rearrangement joins TRBV5-8 to TRBJ2-5, with no clear D. Sequenced: PBMCs. This CDR3 is CASSLYQNQETQYF. CDR3 DNA sequence: TGTGCCAGCAGCTTGTACCAGAACCAAGAGACCCAGTACTTC.